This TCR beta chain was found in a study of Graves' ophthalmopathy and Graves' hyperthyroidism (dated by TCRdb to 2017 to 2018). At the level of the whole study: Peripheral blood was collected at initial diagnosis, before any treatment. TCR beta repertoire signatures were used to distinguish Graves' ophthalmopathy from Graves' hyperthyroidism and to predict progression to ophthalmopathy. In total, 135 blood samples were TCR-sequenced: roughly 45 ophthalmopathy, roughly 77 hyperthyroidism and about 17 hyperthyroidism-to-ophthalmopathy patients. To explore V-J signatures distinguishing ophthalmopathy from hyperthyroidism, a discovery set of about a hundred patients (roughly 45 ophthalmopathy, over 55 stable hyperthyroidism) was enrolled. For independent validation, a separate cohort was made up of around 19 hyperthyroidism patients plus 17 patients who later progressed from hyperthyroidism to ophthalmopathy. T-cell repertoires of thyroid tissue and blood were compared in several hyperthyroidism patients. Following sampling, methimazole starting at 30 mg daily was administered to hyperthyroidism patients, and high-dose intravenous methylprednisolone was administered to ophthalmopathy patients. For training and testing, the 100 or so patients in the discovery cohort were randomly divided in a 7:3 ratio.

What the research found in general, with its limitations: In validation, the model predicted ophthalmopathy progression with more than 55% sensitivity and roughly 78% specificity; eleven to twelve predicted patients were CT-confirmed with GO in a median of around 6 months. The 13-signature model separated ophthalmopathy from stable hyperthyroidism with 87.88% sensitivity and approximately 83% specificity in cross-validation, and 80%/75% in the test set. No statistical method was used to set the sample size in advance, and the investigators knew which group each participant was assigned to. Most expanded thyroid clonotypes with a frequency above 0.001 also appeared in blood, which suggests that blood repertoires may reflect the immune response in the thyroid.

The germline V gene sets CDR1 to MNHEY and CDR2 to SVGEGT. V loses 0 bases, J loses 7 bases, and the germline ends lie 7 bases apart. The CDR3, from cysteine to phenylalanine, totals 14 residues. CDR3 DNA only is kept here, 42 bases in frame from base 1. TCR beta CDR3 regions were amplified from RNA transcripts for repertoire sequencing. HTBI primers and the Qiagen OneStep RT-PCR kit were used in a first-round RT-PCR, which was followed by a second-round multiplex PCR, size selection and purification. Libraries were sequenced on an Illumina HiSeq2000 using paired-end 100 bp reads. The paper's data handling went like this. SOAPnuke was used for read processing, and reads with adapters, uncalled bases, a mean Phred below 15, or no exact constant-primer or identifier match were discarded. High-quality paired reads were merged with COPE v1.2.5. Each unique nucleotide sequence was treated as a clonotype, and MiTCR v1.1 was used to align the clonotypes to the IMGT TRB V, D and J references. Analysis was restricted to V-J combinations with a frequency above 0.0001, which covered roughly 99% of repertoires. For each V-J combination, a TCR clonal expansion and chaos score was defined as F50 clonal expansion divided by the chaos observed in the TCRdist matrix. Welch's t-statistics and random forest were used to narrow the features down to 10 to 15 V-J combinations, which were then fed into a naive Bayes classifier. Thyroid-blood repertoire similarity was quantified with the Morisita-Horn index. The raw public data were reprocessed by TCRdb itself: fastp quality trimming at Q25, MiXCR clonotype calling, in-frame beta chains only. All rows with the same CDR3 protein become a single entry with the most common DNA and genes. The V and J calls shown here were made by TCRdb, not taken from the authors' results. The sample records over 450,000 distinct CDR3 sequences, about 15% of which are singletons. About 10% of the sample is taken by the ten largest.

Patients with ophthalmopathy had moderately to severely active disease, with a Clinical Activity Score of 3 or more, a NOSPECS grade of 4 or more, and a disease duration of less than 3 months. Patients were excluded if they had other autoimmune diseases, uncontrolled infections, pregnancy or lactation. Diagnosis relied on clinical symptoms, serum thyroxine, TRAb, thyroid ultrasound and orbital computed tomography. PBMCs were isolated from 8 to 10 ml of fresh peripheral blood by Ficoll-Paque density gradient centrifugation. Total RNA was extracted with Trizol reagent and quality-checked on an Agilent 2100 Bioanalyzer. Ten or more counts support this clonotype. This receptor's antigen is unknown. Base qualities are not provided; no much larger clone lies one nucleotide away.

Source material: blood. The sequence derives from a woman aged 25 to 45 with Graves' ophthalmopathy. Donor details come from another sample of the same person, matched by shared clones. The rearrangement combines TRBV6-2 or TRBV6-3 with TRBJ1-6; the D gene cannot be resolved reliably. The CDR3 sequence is CASSYSGPNSPLHF. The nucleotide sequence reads TGTGCCAGCAGTTACTCGGGTCCGAATTCACCCCTCCACTTT.